The 32 T cell receptor beta chains reported below all come from one sample, sequenced in a study of radiation and T cells in renal cell carcinoma. Time point meaning: baseline pretreatment blood. As for treatment: 15 Gy SBRT to primary tumor, nephrectomy 4 weeks later. Produced via immunoSEQ multiplex PCR; TCRdb's table is partial and in-frame only. The table lists approximately 63,000 clones, about three quarters of them singletons. The source was blood, collected from a patient whose treatment included radiotherapy and nephrectomy. The source of these receptors is a man in his sixties with renal cell carcinoma.

V and J are TRBV6-1 and TRBJ1-5, with D tentatively TRBD1 (5 bases). The germline V gene encodes CDR1 MNHNS and CDR2 SASEGT. The CDR3 consists of 16 residues. V lost 0 bases and J 4 bases, leaving 13 bases between the germline ends. The CDR3 nucleotides are TGTGCCAGCAGTGAAGCGGCAGGGTCAAGGAATCAGCCCCAGCATTTT. Translation: CASSEAAGSRNQPQHF.

This chain connects TRBV11-3 to TRBJ2-7; TRBD2 is a possible D gene (7 bases). The CDR3 covers 15 residues. Between the trimmed V and J ends, which lost 3 bases and 4 bases, there was a span of 16 bases. Germline loops: CDR1 SGHNT, CDR2 YENEEA. Here the CDR3 reads CASSLNTGRGYEQYF. DNA of the CDR3: TGTGCCAGCAGCTTGAATACAGGGAGGGGGTACGAGCAGTACTTC.

The rearrangement uses TRBV12-5 and TRBJ1-5, with 10 bases fitting TRBD1. CDR3 length: 21 amino acids. Looked up from germline, CDR1 is LGHNT and CDR2 is FRNRAP. Germline trimming cut 0 bases from V and 0 bases from J; bases unmatched to any gene: 14. The chain's CDR3 is CASGLVLEFVGTGVSNQPQHF. DNA for the CDR3: TGTGCTAGTGGTTTGGTATTGGAATTCGTAGGGACAGGGGTTAGCAATCAGCCCCAGCATTTT.

The V gene is TRBV30, the J gene TRBJ2-5; TRBD2 aligns across 7 bases. V gave up 2 bases and J gave up 10 bases; unmatched junction bases: 13. The CDR3 is made up of 14 amino acids. Germline V CDR1 and CDR2: GTSNPN, SVGIG (reference sequence). CDR3 nucleotide sequence: TGTGCCTGGAGTCCCGGGGTCAAGAGGGAGGGCCAGTACTTC. Its translation is CAWSPGVKREGQYF.

Comment on this clone: One junction end disagrees with the germline gene, perhaps due to a read error. In DNA, the CDR3 is TGTGCCAGCACTGAAGGGGGACTAGCGTCGGTTAATGAGCAGTTCTTC. It yields the protein CASTEGGLASVNEQFF. The chain carries TRBV6-1 and TRBJ2-1; TRBD2 aligns across 10 bases. Germline V lookup: CDR1 MNHNS, CDR2 SASEGT. The CDR3 runs to 16 residues.

As to this clone: Other DNA variants within this sample encode the same CDR3. The rearrangement uses TRBV5-6 and TRBJ2-5, with D perhaps matching TRBD1 or TRBD2 (5 bases each). The CDR3 has 14 amino acids. V was pared by 3 bases and J by 3 bases, with 12 bases between. Germline-derived CDR1 and CDR2 are SGHDT and YYEEEE. The CDR3 reads CASSWGFSKETQYF. CDR3 coding DNA: TGTGCCAGCAGCTGGGGGTTTTCGAAAGAGACCCAGTACTTC.

The chain's CDR3 is CASSLRVGDNQPQHF. CDR3 in DNA: TGTGCCAGCAGCTTAAGGGTAGGGGACAATCAGCCCCAGCATTTT. The chain carries TRBV7-2 and TRBJ1-5, with D possibly TRBD1 on 5 matching bases. Trimming cost V 2 bases and J 3 bases, with 11 bases left between them. Germline lookup yields CDR1 SGHTA and CDR2 FQGNSA. The CDR3 loop spans 15 amino acids. The full variable domain, rest sourced from reference TRBV7-2 and TRBJ1-5, is GAGVSQSPSNKVTEKGKDVELRCDPISGHTALYWYRQSLGQGLEFLIYFQGNSAPDKSGLPSDRFSAERTGGSVSTLTIQRTQQEDSAVYLCASSLRVGDNQPQHFGDGTRLSIL.

This chain uses TRBV4-3 with TRBJ1-1; the D gene is possibly TRBD1 (5 bases). The CDR3 runs 13 residues. V lost 1 base, J lost 7 bases, and 10 bases lay in between. The germline CDR1 and CDR2 sequences are LGHNA and YSLEER. The CDR3 DNA sequence: TGCGCCAGCAGCCAAGGGCCACAGGTTGAAGCTTTCTTT. This gives the protein CASSQGPQVEAFF.

This clone occurred a few times. The V and J genes are TRBV19 and TRBJ1-5; D is unresolved. Looked up from germline, CDR1 is LNHDA and CDR2 is SQIVND (reference sequence). Trimming cost V 3 bases and J 9 bases, with 12 bases left between them. The CDR3 runs to 13 residues. DNA of the CDR3: TGTGCCAGTAGTATCGGTGTTTCGTGGCCCCAGCATTTT. Protein product: CASSIGVSWPQHF.

This sequence joins TRBV4-1 and TRBJ2-7; maybe TRBD2 (5 bases). CDR1 MGHRA and CDR2 YSYEKL come from the germline V gene. V was trimmed by 4 bases and J by 9 bases, leaving 7 bases between them. This CDR3 has 10 amino acids. The CDR3, as DNA: TGCGCCAGCAGCCTTCGGGGGCAGTACGTC. It specifies CASSLRGQYV.

In regard to this clone: Other nucleotide sequences in the sample specify the same CDR3. Written as DNA, the CDR3 is TGTGCCAGCCCGGGGCGCAAGGGCTACACCTTC. Translated: CASPGRKGYTF. The chain links TRBV6-1 to TRBJ1-2, with D tentatively TRBD1 (5 bases). Germline CDR1 MNHNS, CDR2 SASEGT. The CDR3 consists of 11 residues. V lost 8 bases to trimming and J lost 8 bases, with 12 bases between them.

For this clone: A read error may account for a junction end that differs from germline. The V call is TRBV2, the J call TRBJ2-1; 7 bases align to TRBD2. The germline gives CDR1 SNHLY, CDR2 FYNNEI. The CDR3 runs 16 residues. The CDR3 DNA reads TGTGCCAGCAGGGAAGATACTAGCGTCTCCTCCAATGAGCAGTTCTTC. Its translation is CASREDTSVSSNEQFF.

The J gene is TRBJ1-6, the V gene TRBV7-9; possible D gene TRBD1, 6 bases. CDR1 and CDR2 (germline): SEHNR, FQNEAQ (reference sequence). V was shortened by 5 bases and J by 8 bases, with 16 bases between the two germline ends. CDR3 size: 15 residues. The CDR3 here is CASSPLDRGDSPLHF. CDR3 DNA sequence: TGTGCCAGCAGCCCCCTGGACAGAGGGGATTCACCCCTCCACTTT.

This clone was seen repeatedly, ten times or more. This chain links TRBV18 with TRBJ2-7; 8 bases agree with TRBD1. This CDR3 is 15 amino acids long. The V segment lost 3 bases and the J segment 0 bases; nucleotides outside the gene matches: 4. Germline-derived CDR1 and CDR2 are KGHSH and LQKENI. This chain's CDR3 is CASSPGTGLSYEQYV. CDR3 sequence (DNA): TGTGCCAGCTCACCGGGGACAGGACTCTCCTACGAGCAGTACGTC.

V gene TRBV5-1 combines with J gene TRBJ1-1, with 7 bases lining up with TRBD1. Trimming cost V 4 bases and J 5 bases; bases outside gene matches: 8. The CDR3 has 14 amino acids. The germline CDR1 and CDR2 sequences are SGHRS and YFSETQ. CDR3 amino acids: CASSLTGSGTEAFF. CDR3 in DNA: TGCGCCAGCAGCCTGACAGGGTCGGGGACTGAAGCTTTCTTT.

This chain links TRBV19 with TRBJ2-3; the D is unclear. V was shortened by 5 bases and J by 4 bases, with 16 bases between the two germline ends. CDR3 size: 15 residues. From germline, CDR1 is LNHDA and CDR2 SQIVND (reference sequence). Here the CDR3 reads CASSLDGGGSDTQYF. DNA of the CDR3: TGTGCCAGTAGTTTGGACGGCGGCGGATCAGATACGCAGTATTTT. Supplemented by reference TRBV19 and TRBJ2-3, the full variable domain reads DGGITQSPKYLFRKEGQNVTLSCEQNLNHDAMYWYRQDPGQGLRLIYYSQIVNDFQKGDIAEGYSVSREKKESFPLTVTSAQKNPTAFYLCASSLDGGGSDTQYFGPGTRLTVL.

The chain recombines TRBV7-9 with TRBJ1-2; D unclear. The CDR3 contains 12 residues. Trimming left V 5 bases short and J 4 bases short, with 8 bases between. Germline loops: CDR1 SEHNR, CDR2 FQNEAQ (reference sequence). The CDR3 region has the DNA TGTGCCAGCAGCCCTCTTTCCTATGGCTACACCTTC. Residues: CASSPLSYGYTF.

V gene TRBV23-1 combines with J gene TRBJ1-5; no clear D. TRBV23-1 has ORF status, its function being uncertain. The V gene lost 7 bases and the J gene lost 0 bases, with 13 bases spanning the gap. The CDR3 covers 15 residues. The CDR3: CASTRAVSSNQPQHF. Written as DNA, the CDR3 is TGCGCCAGCACCCGGGCGGTCTCTAGCAATCAGCCCCAGCATTTT.

This clone was seen a handful of times. The rearrangement links TRBV2 to TRBJ1-4; TRBD1 aligns across 7 bases. The germline V gene encodes CDR1 SNHLY and CDR2 FYNNEI. V lost 9 bases and J lost 6; bases outside the gene matches: 10. CDR3 length: 14 amino acids. CDR3 DNA sequence: TGTGCCAGTAACCAGCAGGGGGTTCATGAAAAACTGTTTTTT. Its protein product is CASNQQGVHEKLFF.

This sequence joins TRBV7-9 and TRBJ2-5; D call uncertain. The DNA matches TRBJ2-7 better at its end, which makes the J call doubtful. CDR3 length equals 14 residues. Germline values: CDR1 SEHNR, CDR2 FQNEAQ (reference sequence). In nucleotides, the CDR3 is TGTGCCAGCAGCATATATCCCCCCTCCTACGAGCAGTACTTC. Its translation is CASSIYPPSYEQYF.

The chain employs TRBV6-4 and TRBJ2-2; tentatively, D is TRBD2 (5 bases). Germline CDR1 and CDR2: MRHNA and SNTAGT. The CDR3 covers 14 residues. V was pared by 6 bases and J by 8 bases, with 16 bases between. Here the CDR3 reads CASSLEGAVGELFF. The CDR3, as DNA: TGTGCCAGCAGCCTTGAGGGAGCGGTAGGGGAGCTGTTTTTT.

The genes are TRBV7-2 and TRBJ2-5; TRBD2 aligns across 11 bases. V gave up 5 bases and J gave up 1 base; unmatched junction bases: 6. CDR1 SGHTA and CDR2 FQGNSA come from the germline V gene. There are 16 residues in the CDR3. This chain's CDR3 is CASSILAGGVQETQYF. The CDR3 DNA reads as TGTGCCAGCAGCATTTTAGCGGGGGGGGTCCAAGAGACCCAGTACTTC.

V is TRBV28 and J is TRBJ1-1; D is uncertain. V lost 5 bases, J lost 1 base, and 17 bases lay in between. The germline V gene encodes CDR1 MDHEN and CDR2 SYDVKM. The CDR3 consists of 16 residues. The CDR3: CASSHPLRPSNTEAFF. The DNA of the CDR3 is TGTGCCAGCAGTCACCCCCTACGGCCCTCGAACACTGAAGCTTTCTTT.

The genes are TRBV6-4 and TRBJ2-1; 10 bases map to TRBD2. The CDR3 is made up of 15 amino acids. Germline V CDR1 and CDR2: MRHNA, SNTAGT. J gave up 4 bases and V 4 bases, and 4 bases lay outside the gene matches. The CDR3 sequence is CASSASTSGYNEQFF. The CDR3 coding sequence is TGTGCCAGCAGTGCCTCGACTAGCGGGTACAATGAGCAGTTCTTC.

V and J are TRBV27 and TRBJ2-3, with unresolved D. The germline CDR1 and CDR2 sequences are MNHEY and SMNVEV (reference sequence). Trimming stripped 5 bases from V and 4 bases from J, with 7 bases between. The CDR3 is made up of 12 amino acids. Here the CDR3 reads CASSPGADTQYF. The CDR3 nucleotides are TGTGCCAGCAGTCCTGGGGCAGATACGCAGTATTTT.

V gene TRBV12-5 combines with J gene TRBJ1-5, with a possible D match to TRBD1 (6 bases). This CDR3 is built from 17 residues. Per germline, CDR1 LGHNT and CDR2 FRNRAP. V gave up 1 base and J gave up 3 bases, with 16 bases separating them. In DNA form, the CDR3 reads TGTGCTAGTGGTTTGGGGGGGAGGGGGTTTATCAATCAGCCCCAGCATTTT. Translating gives CASGLGGRGFINQPQHF.

The V gene is TRBV5-1, the J gene TRBJ1-5, with D hard to call. Germline assignment: CDR1 SGHRS and CDR2 YFSETQ. Trimming pared 2 bases from V and 3 bases from J, leaving 9 bases between. The CDR3 runs to 14 residues. CDR3 residues: CASSLGEANQPQHF. DNA for the CDR3: TGCGCCAGCAGCTTAGGTGAGGCCAATCAGCCCCAGCATTTT.

This chain links TRBV10-1 with TRBJ2-1; 9 nucleotides align to TRBD2. The germline V gene has CDR1 WNHNN and CDR2 SYGVQD (reference sequence). V shed 6 bases and J 9 bases; nucleotides not matched to a gene: 18. The CDR3 is 17 residues long. The CDR3 sequence: CASSARDVAGVSFEQFF. The CDR3 DNA reads as TGCGCCAGCAGCGCACGGGATGTAGCGGGGGTCAGTTTTGAGCAGTTCTTC.

The genes are TRBV7-2 and TRBJ1-2; no reliable D call. CDR1 and CDR2 from the germline V gene are SGHTA and FQGNSA. The CDR3 has 15 amino acids. V lost 1 base to trimming and J lost 1 base, with 10 bases between them. The CDR3 DNA follows: TGTGCCAGCAGCTTAGTACGGGGTAATAACTATGGCTACACCTTC. Protein product: CASSLVRGNNYGYTF. Based on the CDR3 plus reference TRBV7-2 and TRBJ1-2, the full variable domain is GAGVSQSPSNKVTEKGKDVELRCDPISGHTALYWYRQSLGQGLEFLIYFQGNSAPDKSGLPSDRFSAERTGGSVSTLTIQRTQQEDSAVYLCASSLVRGNNYGYTFGSGTRLTVV.

This chain joins TRBV14 and TRBJ2-3, with TRBD2 identical over 7 bases. Trimming cost V 4 bases and J 0 bases; bases outside gene matches: 4. The CDR3 consists of 15 residues. Germline CDR1 and CDR2: SGHDN and FVKESK. The CDR3 sequence is CASSPSGASTDTQYF. As DNA, the CDR3 is TGTGCCAGCAGCCCTAGCGGTGCTAGCACAGATACGCAGTATTTT.

The chain is built from TRBV7-9 and TRBJ1-3; a possible D gene is TRBD1 (6 bases). Germline values: CDR1 SEHNR, CDR2 FQNEAQ (reference sequence). The CDR3 runs 15 residues. Deletions cut 0 bases from V and 6 bases from J, with 12 bases between. The CDR3: CASSLAQGGENTIYF. In nucleotides, the CDR3 is TGTGCCAGCAGCTTAGCACAGGGTGGGGAAAACACCATATATTTT.

Of note for this clone: Since no conserved phenylalanine or tryptophan closes the CDR3, a read error is the likely cause. No DNA is shown, since the ends of the CDR3 on it are uncertain; the CDR3 is the one TCRdb lists. The genes are TRBV4-3 and TRBJ2-7. 13 amino acids form the CDR3, both terminal residues included. Germline values: CDR1 LGHNA, CDR2 YSLEER. CDR3 region: CASSQDKGRVRDL.